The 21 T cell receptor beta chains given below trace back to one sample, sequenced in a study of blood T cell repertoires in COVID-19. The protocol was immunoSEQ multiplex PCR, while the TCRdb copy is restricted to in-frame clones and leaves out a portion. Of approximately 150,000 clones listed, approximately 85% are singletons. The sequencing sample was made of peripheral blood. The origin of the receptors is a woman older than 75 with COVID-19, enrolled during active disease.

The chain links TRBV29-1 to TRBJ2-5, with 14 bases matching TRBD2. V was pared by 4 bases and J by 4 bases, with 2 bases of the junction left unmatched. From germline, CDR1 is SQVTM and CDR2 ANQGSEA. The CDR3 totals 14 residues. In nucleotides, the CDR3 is TGCAGCGTTGCGACTAGCGGGGGGGCAGAGACCCAGTACTTC. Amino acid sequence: CSVATSGGAETQYF.

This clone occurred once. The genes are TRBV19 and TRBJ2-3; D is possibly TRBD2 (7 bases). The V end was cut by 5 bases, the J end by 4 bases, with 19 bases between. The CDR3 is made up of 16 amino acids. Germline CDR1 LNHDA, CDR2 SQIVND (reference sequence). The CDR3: CASSHWMREGADTQYF. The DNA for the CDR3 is TGTGCCAGTAGTCACTGGATGAGGGAGGGGGCAGATACGCAGTATTTT.

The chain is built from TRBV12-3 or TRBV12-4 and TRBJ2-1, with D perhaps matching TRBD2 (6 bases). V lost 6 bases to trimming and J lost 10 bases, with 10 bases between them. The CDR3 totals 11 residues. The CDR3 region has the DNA TGTGCCAGCAGGAATAGCGGCGAGCAGTTCTTC. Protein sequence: CASRNSGEQFF.

The CDR3 protein is CASSLEGGLLQETQYF. The DNA of the CDR3 is TGTGCCAGCAGCTTGGAGGGGGGACTACTCCAAGAGACCCAGTACTTC. The chain uses TRBV5-4 and TRBJ2-5; possible D gene TRBD2, 7 bases. The CDR3 has 16 amino acids. Germline-derived CDR1 and CDR2 are SGHNT and YYREEE (reference sequence). Trimming cost V 0 bases and J 1 base, with 13 bases left between them.

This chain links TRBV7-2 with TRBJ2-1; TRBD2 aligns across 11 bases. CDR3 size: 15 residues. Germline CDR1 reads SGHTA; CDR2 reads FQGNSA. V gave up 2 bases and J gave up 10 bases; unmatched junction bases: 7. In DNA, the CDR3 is TGTGCCAGCAGCTTACTAGCGGGGGGTTTAAAGGAGCAGTTCTTC. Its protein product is CASSLLAGGLKEQFF. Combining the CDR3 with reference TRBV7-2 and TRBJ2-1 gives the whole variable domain GAGVSQSPSNKVTEKGKDVELRCDPISGHTALYWYRQSLGQGLEFLIYFQGNSAPDKSGLPSDRFSAERTGGSVSTLTIQRTQQEDSAVYLCASSLLAGGLKEQFFGPGTRLTVL.

For the CDR3, the DNA is TGTGCCAGCAGCCCTTCCTCGAACAGGCCGCAAGCTTTCTTT. Encoded protein: CASSPSSNRPQAFF. The J gene is TRBJ1-1, the V gene TRBV9, with D perhaps TRBD1 (5 bases). The CDR3 runs to 14 residues. The V end lost 4 bases, the J end lost 9 bases, and 19 bases lay between the germline ends. Germline-derived CDR1 and CDR2 are SGDLS and YYNGEE.

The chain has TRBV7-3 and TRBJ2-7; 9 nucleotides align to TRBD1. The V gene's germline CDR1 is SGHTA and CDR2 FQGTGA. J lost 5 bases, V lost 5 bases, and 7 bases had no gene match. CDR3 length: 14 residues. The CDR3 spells CASSPQGASHEQYF. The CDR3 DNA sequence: TGTGCCAGCAGCCCACAGGGGGCATCCCACGAGCAGTACTTC.

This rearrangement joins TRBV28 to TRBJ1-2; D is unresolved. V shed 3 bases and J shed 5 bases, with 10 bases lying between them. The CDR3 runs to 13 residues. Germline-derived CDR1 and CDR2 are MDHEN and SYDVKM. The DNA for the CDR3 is TGTGCCAGCAGTTTTACCTCGGAGTATGGCTACACCTTC. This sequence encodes CASSFTSEYGYTF.

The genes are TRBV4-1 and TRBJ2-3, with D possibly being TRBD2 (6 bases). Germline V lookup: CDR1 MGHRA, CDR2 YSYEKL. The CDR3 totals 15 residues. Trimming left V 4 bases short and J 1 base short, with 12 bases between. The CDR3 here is CASSPLERGTDTQYF. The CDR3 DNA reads TGCGCCAGCAGCCCCCTCGAGCGGGGCACAGATACGCAGTATTTT.

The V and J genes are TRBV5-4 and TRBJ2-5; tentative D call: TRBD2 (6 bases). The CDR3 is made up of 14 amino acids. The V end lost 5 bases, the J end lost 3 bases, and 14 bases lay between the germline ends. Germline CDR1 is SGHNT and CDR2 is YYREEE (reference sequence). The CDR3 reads CASRAGLAEETQYF. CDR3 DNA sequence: TGTGCCAGCAGGGCGGGGCTGGCAGAAGAGACCCAGTACTTC.

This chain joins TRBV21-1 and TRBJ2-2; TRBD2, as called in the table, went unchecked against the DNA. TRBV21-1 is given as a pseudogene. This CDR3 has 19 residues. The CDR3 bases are TGTGCCAGCAGCAATACGGCCTTACCGACTAGCGGGAGGGGTGTGGAGCTGTTTTTT. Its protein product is CASSNTALPTSGRGVELFF.

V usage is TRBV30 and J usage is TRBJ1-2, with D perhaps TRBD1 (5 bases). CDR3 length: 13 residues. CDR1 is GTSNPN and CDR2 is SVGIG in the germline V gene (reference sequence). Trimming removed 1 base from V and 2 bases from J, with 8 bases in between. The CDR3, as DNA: TGTGCCTGGAGTGGCCAGGGAAACTATGGCTACACCTTC. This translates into CAWSGQGNYGYTF.

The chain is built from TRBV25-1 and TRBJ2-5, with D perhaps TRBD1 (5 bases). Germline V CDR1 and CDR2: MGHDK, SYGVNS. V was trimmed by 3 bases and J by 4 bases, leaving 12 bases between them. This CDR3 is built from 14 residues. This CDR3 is CASSDRVKSETQYF. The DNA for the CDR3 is TGTGCCAGCAGTGACAGGGTAAAGTCAGAGACCCAGTACTTC.

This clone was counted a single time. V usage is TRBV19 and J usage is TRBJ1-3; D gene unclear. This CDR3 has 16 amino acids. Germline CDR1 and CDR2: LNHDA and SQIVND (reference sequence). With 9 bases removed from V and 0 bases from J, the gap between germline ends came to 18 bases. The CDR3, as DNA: TGTGCCAGCCAAAACGGCGGTTTTCTCTCTGGAAACACCATATATTTT. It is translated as CASQNGGFLSGNTIYF.

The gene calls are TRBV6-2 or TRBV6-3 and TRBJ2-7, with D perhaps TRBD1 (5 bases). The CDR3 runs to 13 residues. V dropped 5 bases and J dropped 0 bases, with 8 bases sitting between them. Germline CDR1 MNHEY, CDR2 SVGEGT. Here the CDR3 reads CASSADTSYEQYF. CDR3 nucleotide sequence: TGTGCCAGCAGTGCGGACACCTCCTACGAGCAGTACTTC.

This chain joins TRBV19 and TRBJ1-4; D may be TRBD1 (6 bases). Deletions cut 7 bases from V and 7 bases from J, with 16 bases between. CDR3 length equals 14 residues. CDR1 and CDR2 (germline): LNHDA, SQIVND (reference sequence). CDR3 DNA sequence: TGTGCCAGTACCTATAAGTACAGGGCTGAAAAACTGTTTTTT. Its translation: CASTYKYRAEKLFF.

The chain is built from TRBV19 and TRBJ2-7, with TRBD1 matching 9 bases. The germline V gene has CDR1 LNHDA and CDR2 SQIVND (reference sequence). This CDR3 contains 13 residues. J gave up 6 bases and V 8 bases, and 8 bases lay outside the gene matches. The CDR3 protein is CASLDRGAGEQYF. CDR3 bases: TGTGCCAGTTTGGACAGGGGAGCGGGCGAGCAGTACTTC.

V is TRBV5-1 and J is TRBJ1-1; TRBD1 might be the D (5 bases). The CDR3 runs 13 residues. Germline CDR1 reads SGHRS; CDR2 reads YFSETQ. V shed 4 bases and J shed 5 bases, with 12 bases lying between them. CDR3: CASSSAGNTEAFF. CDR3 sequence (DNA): TGCGCCAGCAGCAGCGCAGGGAATACTGAAGCTTTCTTT.

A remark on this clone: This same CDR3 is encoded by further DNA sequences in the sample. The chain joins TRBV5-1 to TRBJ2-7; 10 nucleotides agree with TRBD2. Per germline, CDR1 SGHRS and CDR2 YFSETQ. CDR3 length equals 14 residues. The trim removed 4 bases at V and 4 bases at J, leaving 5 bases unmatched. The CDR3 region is CASSTTGLAYEQYF. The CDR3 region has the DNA TGCGCCAGCAGCACAACGGGACTAGCGTACGAGCAGTACTTC.

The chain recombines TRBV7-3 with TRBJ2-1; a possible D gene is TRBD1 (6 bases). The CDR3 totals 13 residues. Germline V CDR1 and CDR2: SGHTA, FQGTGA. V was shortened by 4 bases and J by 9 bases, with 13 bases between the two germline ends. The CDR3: CASSSTGSGEQFF. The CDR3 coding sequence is TGTGCCAGCAGCTCCACAGGGTCCGGTGAGCAGTTCTTC.

CDR3 region: CASSSYRGSAATEAFF. CDR3 DNA: TGTGCCAGCAGCTCTTACAGGGGAAGCGCCGCCACTGAAGCTTTCTTT. The chain links TRBV5-6 to TRBJ1-1; 7 positions agree with TRBD1. CDR3 size: 16 residues. Per germline, CDR1 SGHDT and CDR2 YYEEEE. After removal of 3 bases from V and 4 bases from J, the junction contained 12 bases not matched to a gene.